This TCR beta chain was found in a study of T cell repertoires in cytomegalovirus infection. At the level of the study: Evidence of both CMV infection and a matching HLA type came from public TCR beta signatures.

Turning to this clonotype: Its antigen is unidentified.

Study-level results: Predominance within the ex vivo response was attributable to HLA-C-restricted CMV-specific TCR beta clonotypes. Adding up the frequency of public TCR beta families identified people who carried CMV plus the relevant HLA.

V lost 7 bases, J lost 9 bases, and 14 bases stayed unmatched. The CDR3 is made up of 14 amino acids. Germline values: CDR1 MNHNY, CDR2 SVGAGI (reference sequence). In TCRdb, the reads were re-called with MiXCR into one record per CDR3 protein. The top ten clones hold more than 20% of a sample with 450,000 to 550,000 distinct CDR3 sequences, 16% of them seen once. Sequences were obtained from CD8+ T cells from PBMCs. The rearrangement uses TRBV6-6 and TRBJ2-7; 8 bases align to TRBD2. This clonotype was sampled from a human donor in good health (CMV status not recorded). Some clones in this sample may be carry-over from other donors' samples. Here the CDR3 reads CASTWGGGLGVQYF. The CDR3 DNA sequence: TGTGCCAGCACCTGGGGCGGGGGGCTCGGGGTGCAGTACTTC.